These 8 T cell receptor beta chains came from one sample sequenced in a study of patients and donors after allogeneic stem cell transplantation. TCRdb re-analysed the RT-PCR reads in MiXCR, keeping a single row per CDR3 protein. The repertoire holds 400,000 to 450,000 distinct CDR3 sequences, with roughly 17% as singletons. The sequenced sample consisted of blood, either unsorted or a sorted T cell fraction (not recorded which). These receptors all stem from a human donor who was either an allogeneic HSCT recipient or a stem cell or donor lymphocyte infusion donor (not recorded which). It is not recorded whose cells these are; they may come from a transplant donor.

This clonotype came up a few times. The gene calls are TRBV7-3 and TRBJ1-1; the D is unclear. V shed 4 bases and J shed 0 bases, with 6 bases lying between them. Germline assignment: CDR1 SGHTA and CDR2 FQGTGA. This CDR3 has 13 residues. The CDR3 protein is CASSWFMNTEAFF. In DNA form, the CDR3 reads TGTGCCAGCAGCTGGTTCATGAACACTGAAGCTTTCTTT. Full variable domain (remainder filled in from reference TRBV7-3 and TRBJ1-1): GAGVSQTPSNKVTEKGKYVELRCDPISGHTALYWYRQSLGQGPEFLIYFQGTGAADDSGLPNDRFFAVRPEGSVSTLKIQRTERGDSAVYLCASSWFMNTEAFFGQGTRLTVV.

V is TRBV6-1 and J is TRBJ1-1; the D gene is possibly TRBD1 (5 bases). The germline gives CDR1 MNHNS, CDR2 SASEGT. CDR3 length equals 14 residues. Trimming left V 8 bases short and J 5 bases short, with 18 bases between. The CDR3 reads CASGSGTLGTEAFF. CDR3 DNA sequence: TGTGCCAGCGGGTCCGGGACCCTGGGGACTGAAGCTTTCTTT.

This chain connects TRBV5-1 to TRBJ1-1; 8 nucleotides line up with TRBD1. This CDR3 contains 13 residues. The V segment lost 5 bases and the J segment 5 bases; nucleotides outside the gene matches: 5. The germline V gene has CDR1 SGHRS and CDR2 YFSETQ. The CDR3 DNA is TGCGCCAGCAGAGTCAGGGGGCAGACTGAAGCTTTCTTT. It codes for CASRVRGQTEAFF.

V gene TRBV12-3 or TRBV12-4 combines with J gene TRBJ1-1; tentative D call: TRBD1 (5 bases). The CDR3 is 14 amino acids. Trimming left V 3 bases short and J 4 bases short, with 12 bases between. The CDR3 DNA reads as TGTGCCAGCAGTTTTGGGGGGGTGAGCACTGAAGCTTTCTTT. This gives the protein CASSFGGVSTEAFF.

This chain links TRBV4-3 with TRBJ2-5; TRBD1 is a possible D gene (6 bases). The CDR3 consists of 15 residues. The germline V gene has CDR1 LGHNA and CDR2 YSLEER. The ends were cut back, 1 base at V and 5 bases at J, with 14 bases in the middle. CDR3 protein: CASSQGTGTSETQYF. DNA for the CDR3: TGCGCCAGCAGCCAAGGGACCGGGACATCCGAGACCCAGTACTTC.

There are many counts of this clonotype. The V call is TRBV29-1, the J call TRBJ1-6; possible D gene TRBD1, 6 bases. The germline V gene has CDR1 SQVTM and CDR2 ANQGSEA. V was shortened by 7 bases and J by 7 bases, with 17 bases between the two germline ends. This CDR3 region has 14 residues. The CDR3 sequence: CSASTDRTNSPLHF. CDR3 DNA: TGCAGCGCCTCGACGGACAGAACCAATTCACCCCTCCACTTT.

The chain recombines TRBV5-5 with TRBJ1-1; a possible D gene is TRBD1 (5 bases). CDR1 and CDR2 (germline): SGHKS, YYEKEE (reference sequence). V was pared by 4 bases and J by 6 bases, with 28 bases between. The CDR3 is made up of 18 amino acids. The CDR3 region is CASSALPGPLSGFAEAFF. The CDR3 DNA follows: TGTGCCAGCAGCGCACTTCCGGGACCGCTCTCGGGGTTCGCTGAAGCTTTCTTT.

This clonotype was seen at least ten times. The genes are TRBV3-1 and TRBJ1-1; D is perhaps TRBD1 (5 bases). Trimming removed 1 base at V and 4 bases at J, with 10 bases between. Germline-derived CDR1 and CDR2 are LGHDT and YNNKEL (reference sequence). The CDR3 contains 14 residues. The CDR3, as DNA: TGTGCCAGCAGCCAAGGATGGCAGGGCACTGAAGCTTTCTTT. Translating gives CASSQGWQGTEAFF.